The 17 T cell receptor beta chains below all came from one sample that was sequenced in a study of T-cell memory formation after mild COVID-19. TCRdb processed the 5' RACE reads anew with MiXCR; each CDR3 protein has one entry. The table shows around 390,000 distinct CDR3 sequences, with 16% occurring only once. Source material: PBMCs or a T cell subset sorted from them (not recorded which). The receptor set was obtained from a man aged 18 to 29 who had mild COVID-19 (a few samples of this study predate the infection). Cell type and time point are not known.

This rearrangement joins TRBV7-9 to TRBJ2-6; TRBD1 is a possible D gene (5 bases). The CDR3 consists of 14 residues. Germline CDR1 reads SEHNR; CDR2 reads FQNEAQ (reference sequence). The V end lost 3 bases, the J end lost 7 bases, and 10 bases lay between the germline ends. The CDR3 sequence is CASSLVRGANVLTF. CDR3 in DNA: TGTGCCAGCAGCTTGGTAAGGGGAGCCAACGTCCTGACTTTC.

The CDR3 is CASEAGTHDTQYF. The CDR3 DNA follows: TGTGCCAGCGAGGCAGGGACCCACGATACGCAGTATTTT. The genes are TRBV6-6 and TRBJ2-3, with D possibly being TRBD1 or TRBD2 (5 bases each). This CDR3 is built from 13 residues. Germline V gene sequence: CDR1 MNHNY, CDR2 SVGAGI (reference sequence). Trimming pared 8 bases from V and 6 bases from J, leaving 15 bases between.

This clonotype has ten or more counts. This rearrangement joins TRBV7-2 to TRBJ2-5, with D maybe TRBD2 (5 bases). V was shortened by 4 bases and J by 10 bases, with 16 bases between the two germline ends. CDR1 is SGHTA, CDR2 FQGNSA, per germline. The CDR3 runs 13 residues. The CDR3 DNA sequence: TGTGCCAGCAGCTCCCGGGGAGAGCGCAACCAGTACTTC. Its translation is CASSSRGERNQYF.

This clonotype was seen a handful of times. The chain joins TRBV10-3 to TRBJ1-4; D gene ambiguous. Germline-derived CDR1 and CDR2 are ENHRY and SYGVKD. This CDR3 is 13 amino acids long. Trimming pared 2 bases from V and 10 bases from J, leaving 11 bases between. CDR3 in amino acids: CAISEGWRGKLFF. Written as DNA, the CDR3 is TGTGCCATCAGTGAGGGGTGGCGCGGAAAACTGTTTTTT.

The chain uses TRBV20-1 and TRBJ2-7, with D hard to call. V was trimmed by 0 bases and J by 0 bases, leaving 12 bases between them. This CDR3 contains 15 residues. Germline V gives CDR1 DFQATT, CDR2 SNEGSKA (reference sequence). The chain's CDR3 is CSARDQASASYEQYF. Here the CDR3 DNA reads TGCAGTGCTAGAGACCAGGCTTCAGCCTCCTACGAGCAGTACTTC.

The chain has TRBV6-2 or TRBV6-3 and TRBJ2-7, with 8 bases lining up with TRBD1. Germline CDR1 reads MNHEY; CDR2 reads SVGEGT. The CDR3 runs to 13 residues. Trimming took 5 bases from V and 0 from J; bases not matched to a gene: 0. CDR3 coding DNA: TGTGCCAGCAGTGACAGGGGCTCCTACGAGCAGTACGTC. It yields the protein CASSDRGSYEQYV.

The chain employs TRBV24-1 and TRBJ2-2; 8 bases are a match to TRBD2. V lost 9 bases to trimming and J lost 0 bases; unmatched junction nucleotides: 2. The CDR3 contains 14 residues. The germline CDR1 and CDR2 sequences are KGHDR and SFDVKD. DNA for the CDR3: TGTGCCACCGCGGGGGGCTCGAACACCGGGGAGCTGTTTTTT. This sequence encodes CATAGGSNTGELFF.

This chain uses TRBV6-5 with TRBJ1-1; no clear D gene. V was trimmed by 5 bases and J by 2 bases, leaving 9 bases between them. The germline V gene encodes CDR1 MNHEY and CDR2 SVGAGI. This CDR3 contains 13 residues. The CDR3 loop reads CASSTWGNTEAFF. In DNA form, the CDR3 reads TGTGCCAGCAGTACATGGGGTAACACTGAAGCTTTCTTT.

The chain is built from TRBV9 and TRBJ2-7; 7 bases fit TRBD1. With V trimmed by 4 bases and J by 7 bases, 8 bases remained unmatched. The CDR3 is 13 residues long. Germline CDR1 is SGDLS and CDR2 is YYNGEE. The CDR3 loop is CASSRGQVGEQYV. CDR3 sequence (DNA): TGTGCCAGCAGCCGCGGACAGGTAGGGGAGCAGTACGTC.

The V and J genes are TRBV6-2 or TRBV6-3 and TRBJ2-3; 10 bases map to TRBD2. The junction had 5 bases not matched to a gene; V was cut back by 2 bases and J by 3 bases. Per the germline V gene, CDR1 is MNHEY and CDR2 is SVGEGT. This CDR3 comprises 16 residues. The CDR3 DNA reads TGTGCCAGCAGTTACAAAGCGGGGGGGCCGACAGATACGCAGTATTTT. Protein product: CASSYKAGGPTDTQYF.

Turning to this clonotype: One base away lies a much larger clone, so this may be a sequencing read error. The DNA for the CDR3 is TGTGCCGGCAAACGGGGGTACCAAGAGACCCAGTACTTC. It codes for CAGKRGYQETQYF. The V call is TRBV7-2, the J call TRBJ2-5; D perhaps matches TRBD2 (6 bases). The CDR3 covers 13 residues. CDR1 is SGHTA and CDR2 is FQGNSA in the germline V gene. V lost 11 bases and J 0 bases, leaving 13 bases between the germline ends. The complete variable domain, with remaining parts taken from reference TRBV7-2 and TRBJ2-5, reads GAGVSQSPSNKVTEKGKDVELRCDPISGHTALYWYRQSLGQGLEFLIYFQGNSAPDKSGLPSDRFSAERTGGSVSTLTIQRTQQEDSAVYLCAGKRGYQETQYFGPGTRLLVL.

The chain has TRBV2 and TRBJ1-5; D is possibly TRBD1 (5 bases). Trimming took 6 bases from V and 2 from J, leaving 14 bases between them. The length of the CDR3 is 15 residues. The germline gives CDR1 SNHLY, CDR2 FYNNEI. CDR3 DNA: TGTGCCAGCAGCCCAAACGGAGGGGGCAATCAGCCCCAGCATTTT. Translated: CASSPNGGGNQPQHF.

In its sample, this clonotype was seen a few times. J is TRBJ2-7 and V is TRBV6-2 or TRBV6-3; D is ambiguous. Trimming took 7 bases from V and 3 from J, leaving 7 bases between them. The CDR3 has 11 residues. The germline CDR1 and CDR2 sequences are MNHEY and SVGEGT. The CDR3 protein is CASTDGYEQYF. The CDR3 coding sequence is TGTGCCAGCACCGACGGCTACGAGCAGTACTTC.

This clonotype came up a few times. CDR3 nucleotide sequence: TGTGCCAGCAGTAGGGGGGAAAGCACAGATACGCAGTATTTT. Translated, it gives CASSRGESTDTQYF. The rearrangement joins TRBV12-3 or TRBV12-4 to TRBJ2-3, with D perhaps assigned TRBD1 or TRBD2 (6 bases each). This CDR3 comprises 14 residues. Deletions cut 5 bases from V and 0 bases from J, with 9 bases between.

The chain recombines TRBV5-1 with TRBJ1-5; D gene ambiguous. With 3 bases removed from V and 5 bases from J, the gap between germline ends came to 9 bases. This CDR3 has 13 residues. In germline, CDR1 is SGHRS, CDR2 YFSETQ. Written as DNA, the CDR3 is TGCGCCAGCAGCTACCCCGTGTATCAGCCCCAGCATTTT. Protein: CASSYPVYQPQHF.

For the CDR3, the DNA is TGTGCCAGCAGCGTAGGGGGAGCAGCCGGAATCGGGGAGCTGTTTTTT. Its protein is CASSVGGAAGIGELFF. J is TRBJ2-2 and V is TRBV9; the D gene is possibly TRBD2 (5 bases). Germline V CDR1 and CDR2: SGDLS, YYNGEE. V was shortened by 0 bases and J by 7 bases, with 16 bases between the two germline ends. CDR3 size: 16 residues.

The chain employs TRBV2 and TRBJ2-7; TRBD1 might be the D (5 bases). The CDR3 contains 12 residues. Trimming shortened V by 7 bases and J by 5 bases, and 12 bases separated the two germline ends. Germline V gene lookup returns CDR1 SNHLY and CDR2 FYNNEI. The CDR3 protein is CASTFRADEQYV. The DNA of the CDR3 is TGTGCCAGCACCTTCAGGGCGGACGAGCAGTACGTC.